This T cell receptor beta chain came from a study of beta chain features in type 1 diabetes. Every single donor gave one heparinised blood draw, and these averaged roughly 120 mL. Study observations and caveats: All four CD4+ subsets from Type 1 diabetes patients carried moderately but significantly shorter TCRB CDR3s.

cDNA synthesis used the whole RNA isolate, giving expressed TCRB sequences. Clones were sequenced by immunoSEQ multiplex PCR, and TCRdb holds only the in-frame ones, with some missing. The table includes under 800,000 clones, roughly a sixth detected once. A note on this clone: The antigen is not known.

Germline V gene sequence: CDR1 SGHRS, CDR2 YFSETQ. V lost 4 bases and J lost 2; bases outside the gene matches: 3. This CDR3 has 14 amino acids. The TCR originated in a man between 18 and 29 years old in good health. The source material was naive CD4+ T cells from blood. V and J are TRBV5-1 and TRBJ1-2, with TRBD1 identical over 9 bases. CDR3 nucleotide sequence: TGCGCCAGCAGCACGGGACAGGGCAACTATGGCTACACCTTC. This codes for CASSTGQGNYGYTF.